This T cell receptor beta chain was observed in a study of shared clonotypes between healthy human individuals. Study background: The donor group consisted of a couple of women and three men, aged 18 to 49.

Data came from immunoSEQ multiplex PCR; TCRdb stores just in-frame clones and leaves some out. The sample consists of 2 million to 2.5 million clones, around 95% of them appearing once. This clone was detected once. This CDR3 is built from 14 residues. Germline assignment: CDR1 SGHTA and CDR2 FQGNSA. Trimming removed 5 bases from V and 3 bases from J, with 11 bases in between. The receptor's source is a young man in good health. The source material was naive CD4+ T cells sorted from blood. As to subset: CD45RA+ positively selected. The chain uses TRBV7-2 and TRBJ2-1, with a tentative D call TRBD2 (5 bases). In nucleotides, the CDR3 is TGTGCCAGCAGCCCGGAAGACTACTACAATGAGCAGTTCTTC. It is translated as CASSPEDYYNEQFF.